Listed below are T cell receptor beta chains from one sample, sequenced in a study of PD-1 blockade in mismatch repair-deficient tumors. The protocol was immunoSEQ multiplex PCR, while the TCRdb copy is restricted to in-frame clones and leaves out a portion. The table shows about 130,000 clones, with approximately 91% occurring only once. The material was peripheral blood, obtained approximately 69 weeks after starting pembrolizumab. Receptors originate from an adult with mismatch repair-deficient cancer. The CDR3 runs from the conserved cysteine through the conserved F or W. The D gene is left open where the match is weak. Rows give clone size only sometimes, using once, few, many, or a class for an expanded clone.

V: TRBV6-1; J: TRBJ1-5; D: NA; size: NA; DNA: TGTGCCAGCAGTGAAGGGGCTCAGCCCCAGCATTTT; CDR3: CASSEGAQPQHF
V: TRBV19; J: TRBJ1-5; D: NA; size: NA; DNA: TGTGCCAGTAGTATGCGGAATCAGCCCCAGCATTTT; CDR3: CASSMRNQPQHF
V: TRBV19; J: TRBJ1-5; D: NA; size: NA; DNA: TGTGCCAGTAGGATCGCCTTTTATGGGCAGCCCCAGCATTTT; CDR3: CASRIAFYGQPQHF
V: TRBV11-3; J: TRBJ2-2; D: TRBD1; size: NA; DNA: TGTGCCAGCAGCTTAGGACAGGGAAGGAGCGGGGAGCTGTTTTTT; CDR3: CASSLGQGRSGELFF
V: TRBV4-2; J: TRBJ2-7; D: NA; size: NA; DNA: TGTGCCAGCAGCCAAGGTCCAGGGGTAAAGTACGAGCAGTACTTC; CDR3: CASSQGPGVKYEQYF
V: TRBV28; J: TRBJ2-3; D: NA; size: NA; DNA: TGTGCCAGCAGTTTTCCCTCTGGAAAGATGGGGGATACGCAGTATTTT; CDR3: CASSFPSGKMGDTQYF
V: TRBV10-3; J: TRBJ2-7; D: TRBD2; size: NA; DNA: TGTGCCATCAGTGACCCCGGGACTAACCACGAGCAGTACTTC; CDR3: CAISDPGTNHEQYF
V: TRBV7-2; J: TRBJ2-7; D: NA; size: NA; DNA: TGTGCCAGCAGCTTTACTAGGTTCGAGCAGTACTTC; CDR3: CASSFTRFEQYF
V: TRBV7-9; J: TRBJ1-1; D: TRBD1; size: NA; DNA: TGTGCCAGCAGTTTACCAGACAGGGGGCACACTGAAGCTTTCTTT; CDR3: CASSLPDRGHTEAFF
V: TRBV28; J: TRBJ2-1; D: TRBD2; size: NA; DNA: TGTGCCAGCAGTTTATATTCGGTGGGGGGGAGAGGTTACAATGAGCAGTTCTTC; CDR3: CASSLYSVGGRGYNEQFF
V: TRBV10-2; J: TRBJ2-7; D: TRBD2; size: once; DNA: TGCGCCAGCAGTTCGGGACTAGAGTTAACCTACGAGCAGTACTTC; CDR3: CASSSGLELTYEQYF
V: TRBV11-2; J: TRBJ2-6; D: NA; size: NA; DNA: TGTGCCAGCAGAGAGAATACCGGGGCCAACGTCCTGACTTTC; CDR3: CASRENTGANVLTF
V: TRBV29-1; J: TRBJ1-4; D: NA; size: NA; DNA: TGCAGCGTGCGGGGACTACTAGGGGAAAAACTGTTTTTT; CDR3: CSVRGLLGEKLFF
V: TRBV10-2; J: TRBJ2-1; D: TRBD2; size: once; DNA: TGCGCCAGCAGTGAATTTGCGGGAGCCTACAATGAGCAGTTCTTC; CDR3: CASSEFAGAYNEQFF
V: TRBV6-6; J: TRBJ1-5; D: NA; size: NA; DNA: TGTGCCAGCAGCCTCGACAATAGCAATCAGCCCCAGCATTTT; CDR3: CASSLDNSNQPQHF
V: TRBV11-2; J: TRBJ2-1; D: NA; size: NA; DNA: TGTGCCAGCAGCCTCTCGAACGACAATGAGCAGTTCTTC; CDR3: CASSLSNDNEQFF
V: TRBV30; J: TRBJ1-1; D: NA; size: NA; DNA: TGTGCCTGGAGTTCCAGGGGCATGACTGAAGCTTTCTTT; CDR3: CAWSSRGMTEAFF
V: TRBV7-9; J: TRBJ2-1; D: TRBD1; size: NA; DNA: TGTGCCAGCAGCCCAAGAGCGACAGGGAGCTCCTACAATGAGCAGTTCTTC; CDR3: CASSPRATGSSYNEQFF
V: TRBV7-9; J: TRBJ1-2; D: NA; size: few; DNA: TGTGCCAGCAGCCCAACGGGTCAGAACTATGGCTACACCTTC; CDR3: CASSPTGQNYGYTF
V: TRBV9; J: TRBJ2-2; D: NA; size: NA; DNA: TGTGCCAGCAGCGTAGGTTCCGGGGAGCTGTTTTTT; CDR3: CASSVGSGELFF
V: TRBV18; J: TRBJ2-7; D: NA; size: once; DNA: TGTGCCAGCTCACCCACCCTTACGGACTTCTCCTACGAGCAGTACTTC; CDR3: CASSPTLTDFSYEQYF
V: TRBV7-8; J: TRBJ2-7; D: NA; size: few; DNA: TGTGCCAGCAGCTTACTCCTAGCCTACGAGCAGTACTTC; CDR3: CASSLLLAYEQYF
V: TRBV7-9; J: TRBJ1-4; D: TRBD1; size: few; DNA: TGTGCCAGCAGTACGAGGGGACAGGGGGGTGAAAAACTGTTTTTT; CDR3: CASSTRGQGGEKLFF
V: TRBV29-1; J: TRBJ2-1; D: TRBD2; size: NA; DNA: TGCAGCGCCGAGGGAGTAGCGGGAGTCTCCTACAATGAGCAGTTCTTC; CDR3: CSAEGVAGVSYNEQFF
V: TRBV29-1; J: TRBJ2-1; D: NA; size: NA; DNA: TGCAGCGTTGAAGGACAGGGTGGAGCGGGGGATGGGGGCTTATACAATGAGCAGTTCTTC; CDR3: CSVEGQGGAGDGGLYNEQFF
V: TRBV7-9; J: TRBJ2-2; D: TRBD1; size: once; DNA: TGTGCCAGCAGCTTAGACGTTCGGACAGGGGGGCAAGTGGAGCTGTTTTTT; CDR3: CASSLDVRTGGQVELFF
V: TRBV6-1; J: TRBJ1-2; D: TRBD1; size: NA; DNA: TGTGCCAGCAGTTCCGCCAGGGGGCCCGGCTACACCTTC; CDR3: CASSSARGPGYTF
V: TRBV14; J: TRBJ2-2; D: NA; size: NA; DNA: TGTGCCAGCAGCCACGTCGGGTTTAACACCGGGGAGCTGTTTTTT; CDR3: CASSHVGFNTGELFF
V: TRBV6-1; J: TRBJ2-7; D: NA; size: NA; DNA: TGTGCCAGCAGTGCTGGGGGCTGGGAGCAGTACTTC; CDR3: CASSAGGWEQYF
V: TRBV5-1; J: TRBJ2-3; D: TRBD1; size: NA; DNA: TGCGCCAGCAGCTTCGGGGGACAGGGCACAGATACGCAGTATTTT; CDR3: CASSFGGQGTDTQYF
V: TRBV7-8; J: TRBJ1-5; D: NA; size: once; DNA: TGTGCCAGCAGCTTATTCCCCGACGGTCTAAAGCCCCAGCATTTT; CDR3: CASSLFPDGLKPQHF
V: TRBV7-6; J: TRBJ2-7; D: TRBD2; size: NA; DNA: TGTGCCAGCAGCTTAGCATCCGGACTAGCGGGAGGAGAGCAGTACTTC; CDR3: CASSLASGLAGGEQYF
V: TRBV15; J: TRBJ2-5; D: NA; size: NA; DNA: TGTGCCACCAGCACCGGCAGCTTTGGGGGTGAGACCCAGTACTTC; CDR3: CATSTGSFGGETQYF
V: TRBV4-1; J: TRBJ2-7; D: TRBD2; size: NA; DNA: TGCGCCAGCAGCCAAGATGTGAGCGGGGGTTCTTACGAGCAGTACTTC; CDR3: CASSQDVSGGSYEQYF
V: TRBV4-1; J: TRBJ1-2; D: NA; size: NA; DNA: TGCGCCAGCAGCCAAGTCCCAGGGAACTATGGCTACACCTTC; CDR3: CASSQVPGNYGYTF
V: TRBV5-1; J: TRBJ2-1; D: NA; size: once; DNA: TGCGCCAGCAGCCGGGCAGAGAATGAGCAGTTCTTC; CDR3: CASSRAENEQFF
V: TRBV5-1; J: TRBJ2-5; D: NA; size: once; DNA: TGCGCCAGCAGCGGCCGGGGGCACGGAGAGACCCAGTACTTC; CDR3: CASSGRGHGETQYF
V: TRBV4-2; J: TRBJ2-6; D: TRBD1; size: NA; DNA: TGTGCCAGCAGCCAGGACCGGACAGGGGACCGAACTGGGGCCAACGTCCTGACTTTC; CDR3: CASSQDRTGDRTGANVLTF
V: TRBV29-1; J: TRBJ1-1; D: NA; size: NA; DNA: TGCAGCGTTGACCTCGGACGGATCAACACTGAAGCTTTCTTT; CDR3: CSVDLGRINTEAFF
V: TRBV9; J: TRBJ2-7; D: TRBD1; size: NA; DNA: TGTGCCAGCAGCGTAGGGACAGGGCGCGAGCAGTACTTC; CDR3: CASSVGTGREQYF
V: TRBV6-1; J: TRBJ2-7; D: TRBD2; size: NA; DNA: TGTGCCAGCAGTGCACTAGCGGGAGGGAGCATCTACGAGCAGTACTTC; CDR3: CASSALAGGSIYEQYF
V: TRBV18; J: TRBJ2-5; D: TRBD2; size: few; DNA: TGTGCCAGCTCAGGGCCCCTAGCGGGCCAAGAGACCCAGTACTTC; CDR3: CASSGPLAGQETQYF
V: TRBV4-1; J: TRBJ2-7; D: TRBD1; size: few; DNA: TGCGCCAGCAGCCGAGCCGGGACAGGGGGCGAGCAGTACTTC; CDR3: CASSRAGTGGEQYF